This TCR beta chain appears in the sequencing data of a study of blood T cell repertoires in COVID-19. Study-wide background: Sample material is recorded as cDNA or gDNA derived from T cells, B-cell-depleted T cells, or PBMCs.

CDR1 is MNHEY and CDR2 is SMNVEV in the germline V gene (reference sequence). With 5 bases clipped from V and 2 bases from J, the junction kept 16 bases outside the gene matches. This CDR3 contains 19 residues. In assigning cohorts, the study relied on participant-reported clinical history. Original analysis: Counts of nucleated cells, estimated from reference gene primer amplification, were obtained. Data came from immunoSEQ multiplex PCR; TCRdb stores just in-frame clones and leaves some out. V and J calls and clone size are those listed in that table; D and trimming were worked out from the DNA. The table lists roughly 170,000 clones, roughly 80% of them singletons.

This clonotype was sampled from a woman aged 40 to 55 with acute COVID-19. Sequencing was performed on PBMCs or T cells enriched from blood (not recorded which). The V call is TRBV27, the J call TRBJ2-1; TRBD2 matches 9 bases. The CDR3 spells CASSDRRSAGGPAYNEQFF. The CDR3 nucleotides are TGTGCCAGCAGTGACAGGCGGTCGGCGGGAGGGCCGGCCTACAATGAGCAGTTCTTC.